This T cell receptor (beta chain) was recorded in a study of early T cells in non-severe SARS-CoV-2 infection. Background on the study: Chains were not paired, and sequencing was done on bulk RNA from unsorted whole blood.

Germline values: CDR1 SNHLY, CDR2 FYNNEI. CDR3 length: 13 residues. With 8 bases removed from V and 2 bases from J, the gap between germline ends came to 12 bases. TCRdb recomputed calls from the 5' RACE reads with MiXCR, one row per CDR3 protein. The data contain around 50,000 distinct CDR3 sequences, more than 9% of them singletons. The source is an adult who was a healthcare worker with PCR-confirmed SARS-CoV-2 infection or an uninfected control (not recorded which). The sample was whole blood. V gene TRBV2 combines with J gene TRBJ2-5; D could derive from TRBD1 or TRBD2 (6 bases each). The DNA for the CDR3 is TGTGCCAGCGGGGGGCCCCTTCAAGAGACCCAGTACTTC. Translating it yields CASGGPLQETQYF.